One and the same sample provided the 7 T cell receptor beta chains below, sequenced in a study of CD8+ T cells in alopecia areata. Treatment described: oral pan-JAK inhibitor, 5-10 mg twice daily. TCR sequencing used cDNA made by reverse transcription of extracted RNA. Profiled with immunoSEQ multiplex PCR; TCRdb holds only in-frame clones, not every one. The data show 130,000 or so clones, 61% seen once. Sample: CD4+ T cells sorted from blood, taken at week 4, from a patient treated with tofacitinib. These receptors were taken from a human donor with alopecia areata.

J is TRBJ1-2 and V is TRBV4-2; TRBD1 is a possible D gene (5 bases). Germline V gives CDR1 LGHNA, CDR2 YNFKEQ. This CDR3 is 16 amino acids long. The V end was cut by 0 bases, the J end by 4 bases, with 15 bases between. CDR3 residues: CASSQEEWQGGYGYTF. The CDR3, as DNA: TGTGCCAGCAGCCAAGAGGAATGGCAGGGTGGCTATGGCTACACCTTC.

CDR3 bases: TGCGCCAGCAGCCAAGTCGGCAGGAACTATGGCTACACCTTC. Translating gives CASSQVGRNYGYTF. The chain is built from TRBV4-1 and TRBJ1-2; D is unclear. Trimming removed 1 base from V and 2 bases from J, with 8 bases in between. The CDR3 length is 14 residues. Germline V gene sequence: CDR1 MGHRA, CDR2 YSYEKL.

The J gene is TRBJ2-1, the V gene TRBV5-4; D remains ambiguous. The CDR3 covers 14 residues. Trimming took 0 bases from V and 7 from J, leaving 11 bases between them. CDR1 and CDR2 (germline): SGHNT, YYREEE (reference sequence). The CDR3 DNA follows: TGTGCCAGCAGCTTGGGATCCGAAAGGAATGAGCAGTTCTTC. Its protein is CASSLGSERNEQFF.

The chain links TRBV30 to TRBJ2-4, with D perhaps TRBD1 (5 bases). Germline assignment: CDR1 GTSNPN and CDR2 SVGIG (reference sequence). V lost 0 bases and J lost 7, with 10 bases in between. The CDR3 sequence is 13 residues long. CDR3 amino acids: CAWSVRQPNIQYF. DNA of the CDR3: TGTGCCTGGAGTGTAAGACAGCCCAACATTCAGTACTTC.

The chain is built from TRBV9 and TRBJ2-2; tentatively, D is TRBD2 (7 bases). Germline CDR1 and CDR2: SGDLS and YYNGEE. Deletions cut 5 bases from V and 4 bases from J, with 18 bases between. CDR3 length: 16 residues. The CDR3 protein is CASSEKSGGRTGELFF. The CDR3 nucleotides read TGTGCCAGCAGTGAGAAATCGGGGGGCCGCACCGGGGAGCTGTTTTTT. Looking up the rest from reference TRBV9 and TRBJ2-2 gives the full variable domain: DSGVTQTPKHLITATGQRVTLRCSPRSGDLSVYWYQQSLDQGLQFLIQYYNGEERAKGNILERFSAQQFPDLHSELNLSSLELGDSALYFCASSEKSGGRTGELFFGEGSRLTVL.

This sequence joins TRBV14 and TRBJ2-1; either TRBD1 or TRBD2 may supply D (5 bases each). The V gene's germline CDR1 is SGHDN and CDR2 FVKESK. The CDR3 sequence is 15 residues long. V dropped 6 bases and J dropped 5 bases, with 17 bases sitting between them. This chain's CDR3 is CASSRFRDQHNEQFF. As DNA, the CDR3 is TGTGCCAGCAGTCGGTTCAGGGACCAACACAATGAGCAGTTCTTC.

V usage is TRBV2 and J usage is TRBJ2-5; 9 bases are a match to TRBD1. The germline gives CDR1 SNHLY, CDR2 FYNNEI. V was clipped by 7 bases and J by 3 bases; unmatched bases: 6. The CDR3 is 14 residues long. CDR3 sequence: CASTSGDREETQYF. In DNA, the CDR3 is TGTGCCAGCACCTCCGGGGACAGGGAAGAGACCCAGTACTTC.